The 26 T cell receptor beta chains presented below share a single source sample, sequenced in a study of cytomegalovirus exposure and HLA in healthy donors (TCRdb year 2017). Library preparation used the immunoSEQ multiplex PCR assay. For the multiplex PCR, a mixture combining 60 forward primers for TCR Vbeta segments and 13 reverse primers for TCR Jbeta segments was used. TCRdb carries this immuneACCESS record with in-frame sequences only. Its versions omit some clonotypes, under half of them owing to an unresolved V gene in the studies checked, with the rest unexplained. The table for this sample lists 150,000 to 200,000 clones; less than 75% of them were counted only once. 1.5% of the sample lies in the top ten. The sequenced sample consisted of PBMCs. The source is a girl aged 10 to 17 in good health and CMV-seronegative.

The chain recombines TRBV5-6 with TRBJ1-1; TRBD1 matches 7 bases. Germline CDR1 reads SGHDT; CDR2 reads YYEEEE. This CDR3 comprises 13 residues. Germline trimming cut 5 bases from V and 4 bases from J; bases unmatched to any gene: 5. The DNA for the CDR3 is TGTGCCAGCAGTATACAGGGGATCACTGAAGCTTTCTTT. Translated, it gives CASSIQGITEAFF.

The V and J genes are TRBV5-5 and TRBJ1-5, with D tentatively TRBD1 (6 bases). Trimming took 5 bases from V and 1 from J, leaving 16 bases between them. The CDR3 totals 16 residues. CDR1 and CDR2 (germline): SGHKS, YYEKEE (reference sequence). The CDR3: CASSSPPGDSNQPQHF. CDR3 coding DNA: TGTGCCAGCAGTTCCCCCCCAGGGGACAGCAATCAGCCCCAGCATTTT.

The chain links TRBV9 to TRBJ2-1, with D tentatively TRBD1 (6 bases). This CDR3 contains 14 residues. Between the trimmed V and J ends, which lost 3 bases and 5 bases, there was a span of 12 bases. Per the germline V gene, CDR1 is SGDLS and CDR2 is YYNGEE. The CDR3 sequence: CASSAQGLHNEQFF. The CDR3 DNA is TGTGCCAGCAGCGCTCAGGGGTTACACAATGAGCAGTTCTTC.

V and J are TRBV5-1 and TRBJ1-5, with TRBD1 identical over 11 bases. This CDR3 comprises 15 residues. Germline-derived CDR1 and CDR2 are SGHRS and YFSETQ. The ends lost 4 bases at V and 5 bases at J; junction bases unmatched: 5. This CDR3 reads CASSPGQGVHQPQHF. DNA of the CDR3: TGCGCCAGCAGCCCGGGACAGGGGGTGCATCAGCCCCAGCATTTT.

V is TRBV5-8 and J is TRBJ2-3; the D gene is possibly TRBD1 (5 bases). This CDR3 is 15 amino acids long. Trimming stripped 0 bases from V and 1 base from J, with 9 bases between. Germline CDR1 is SGHTS and CDR2 is YDEGEE. CDR3 sequence reads: CASSLGQIRTDTQYF. In DNA, the CDR3 is TGTGCCAGCAGCTTGGGACAGATCCGCACAGATACGCAGTATTTT.

The chain uses TRBV5-1 and TRBJ2-2; D ambiguous. The ends were cut back, 0 bases at V and 6 bases at J, with 6 bases in the middle. Germline V lookup: CDR1 SGHRS, CDR2 YFSETQ. The CDR3 length is 13 residues. For the CDR3, the DNA is TGCGCCAGCAGCTTGGTTGAGGCCGGGGAGCTGTTTTTT. Residues: CASSLVEAGELFF.

The rearrangement uses TRBV5-8 and TRBJ1-5; the match to TRBD1 covers 9 bases. Germline-derived CDR1 and CDR2 are SGHTS and YDEGEE. J gave up 0 bases and V 0 bases, and 7 bases lay outside the gene matches. CDR3 length equals 18 residues. The CDR3 bases are TGTGCCAGCAGCTTGGGGGAACAGGGGGCACATAGCAATCAGCCCCAGCATTTT. Protein product: CASSLGEQGAHSNQPQHF.

V is TRBV9 and J is TRBJ1-1; D unclear. CDR3 length: 15 amino acids. The ends were cut back, 0 bases at V and 0 bases at J, with 9 bases in the middle. CDR1 SGDLS and CDR2 YYNGEE come from the germline V gene. The CDR3 region has the DNA TGTGCCAGCAGCGTAGTGGCAGATATGAACACTGAAGCTTTCTTT. Amino acids: CASSVVADMNTEAFF.

This chain uses TRBV18 with TRBJ1-1, with D maybe TRBD1 (6 bases). CDR3 length: 15 residues. V was trimmed by 0 bases and J by 5 bases, leaving 13 bases between them. The germline CDR1 and CDR2 sequences are KGHSH and LQKENI. CDR3 region: CASSPPMGAGTEAFF. DNA of the CDR3: TGTGCCAGCTCACCACCGATGGGGGCAGGGACTGAAGCTTTCTTT.

The rearrangement uses TRBV5-1 and TRBJ1-1; tentative D call: TRBD1 (5 bases). V lost 0 bases to trimming and J lost 5 bases, with 11 bases between them. Germline CDR1 SGHRS, CDR2 YFSETQ. The CDR3 has 14 amino acids. The CDR3 loop is CASSLGVGGTEAFF. The CDR3 DNA is TGCGCCAGCAGCTTGGGGGTGGGGGGGACTGAAGCTTTCTTT.

This chain joins TRBV30 and TRBJ2-5; perhaps TRBD1 as D (6 bases). V lost 1 base to trimming and J lost 4 bases, with 13 bases between them. In germline, CDR1 is GTSNPN, CDR2 SVGIG (reference sequence). This CDR3 spans 14 amino acids. This chain's CDR3 is CAWSGTGSRETQYF. Written as DNA, the CDR3 is TGTGCCTGGAGTGGCACAGGGAGTCGAGAGACCCAGTACTTC.

The V call is TRBV4-1, the J call TRBJ2-7; D is possibly TRBD1 (6 bases). V was pared by 2 bases and J by 2 bases, with 10 bases between. The CDR3 has 14 amino acids. CDR1 MGHRA and CDR2 YSYEKL come from the germline V gene. The CDR3 region is CASSQIGTTYEQYF. The CDR3 DNA follows: TGCGCCAGCAGCCAAATCGGGACAACCTACGAGCAGTACTTC.

The chain employs TRBV7-9 and TRBJ1-2; D uncertain. Trimming took off 5 bases at V and 5 bases at J, with 9 bases between the two ends. Germline lookup yields CDR1 SEHNR and CDR2 FQNEAQ (reference sequence). The CDR3 has 12 residues. CDR3 sequence reads: CASSPPSYGYTF. The CDR3 nucleotides read TGTGCCAGCAGCCCCCCCTCGTATGGCTACACCTTC.

The chain is built from TRBV7-2 and TRBJ1-4; unclear D gene. Germline CDR1 SGHTA, CDR2 FQGNSA. This CDR3 is 13 amino acids long. The germline V and J ends were trimmed by 3 bases and 8 bases, with 10 bases remaining between them. CDR3 nucleotide sequence: TGTGCCAGCAGCTTGAACCCGAGAGAAAAACTGTTTTTT. Its translation: CASSLNPREKLFF.

In this sample, this clone turned up once. The rearrangement links TRBV10-1 to TRBJ2-2; D is unclear. There are 13 residues in the CDR3. Trimming cost V 4 bases and J 7 bases, with 10 bases left between them. Germline V gene lookup returns CDR1 WNHNN and CDR2 SYGVQD (reference sequence). CDR3 region: CASSVEYGGELFF. The CDR3 DNA is TGCGCCAGCAGTGTCGAGTATGGCGGGGAGCTGTTTTTT.

The chain couples TRBV9 to TRBJ2-5; 8 positions agree with TRBD2. The CDR3 loop spans 16 amino acids. Trimming removed 4 bases from V and 2 bases from J; junction bases left unmatched: 10. The germline CDR1 and CDR2 sequences are SGDLS and YYNGEE. The CDR3: CASSLGAGGRQETQYF. The CDR3 nucleotides read TGTGCCAGCAGCCTCGGGGCGGGGGGCCGTCAAGAGACCCAGTACTTC.

The gene calls are TRBV19 and TRBJ1-2; TRBD1 aligns across 7 bases. The CDR3 is made up of 16 amino acids. Germline V gene lookup returns CDR1 LNHDA and CDR2 SQIVND (reference sequence). V lost 2 bases and J lost 6; bases outside the gene matches: 12. CDR3 DNA sequence: TGTGCCAGTAGTATAAAGACGCCGAGACAGGGTAATGGCTACACCTTC. Translated, it gives CASSIKTPRQGNGYTF.

V usage is TRBV5-1 and J usage is TRBJ1-1, with D unresolved. Germline V gene lookup returns CDR1 SGHRS and CDR2 YFSETQ. This CDR3 is built from 14 residues. V lost 2 bases to trimming and J lost 3 bases, with 11 bases between them. This CDR3 is CASSFGSGDTEAFF. In nucleotides, the CDR3 is TGCGCCAGCAGCTTTGGGTCCGGGGACACTGAAGCTTTCTTT. Full variable domain (missing parts from reference TRBV5-1 and TRBJ1-1): KAGVTQTPRYLIKTRGQQVTLSCSPISGHRSVSWYQQTPGQGLQFLFEYFSETQRNKGNFPGRFSGRQFSNSRSEMNVSTLELGDSALYLCASSFGSGDTEAFFGQGTRLTVV.

This clone was seen a single time. The chain carries TRBV7-2 and TRBJ1-6, with TRBD1 as a possible D gene (5 bases). CDR1 is SGHTA and CDR2 is FQGNSA in the germline V gene. V was cut by 4 bases and J by 5 bases, with 15 bases left in between. CDR3 length: 16 amino acids. In nucleotides, the CDR3 is TGTGCCAGCAGCTCTAATCCAAGGGGCCATAATTCACCCCTCCACTTT. It encodes CASSSNPRGHNSPLHF.

V is TRBV9 and J is TRBJ1-6, with 9 positions matching TRBD1. J gave up 7 bases and V 4 bases, and 9 bases lay outside the gene matches. The CDR3 is 16 residues long. The germline V gene encodes CDR1 SGDLS and CDR2 YYNGEE. The CDR3 region is CASSLALGQGNSPLHF. CDR3 DNA sequence: TGTGCCAGCAGCCTAGCCTTAGGACAGGGGAATTCACCCCTCCACTTT. Based on the CDR3 plus reference TRBV9 and TRBJ1-6, the full variable domain is DSGVTQTPKHLITATGQRVTLRCSPRSGDLSVYWYQQSLDQGLQFLIQYYNGEERAKGNILERFSAQQFPDLHSELNLSSLELGDSALYFCASSLALGQGNSPLHFGNGTRLTVT.

This chain uses TRBV6-5 with TRBJ1-2, with D perhaps TRBD1 (5 bases). V was pared by 6 bases and J by 7 bases, with 12 bases between. The germline gives CDR1 MNHEY, CDR2 SVGAGI. This CDR3 is built from 12 residues. CDR3 sequence reads: CASSPGLGGYTF. Written as DNA, the CDR3 is TGTGCCAGCAGCCCGGGACTCGGTGGCTACACCTTC.

V usage is TRBV6-5 and J usage is TRBJ1-5, with D maybe TRBD1 (5 bases). Looked up from germline, CDR1 is MNHEY and CDR2 is SVGAGI. This CDR3 spans 16 amino acids. V was cut by 4 bases and J by 0 bases, with 13 bases left in between. The CDR3 here is CASSSGRPYSNQPQHF. As DNA, the CDR3 is TGTGCCAGCAGTTCAGGGCGCCCGTATAGCAATCAGCCCCAGCATTTT.

This sequence joins TRBV27 and TRBJ1-2, with TRBD1 matching 11 bases. V gave up 4 bases and J gave up 8 bases; unmatched junction bases: 15. The CDR3 runs to 17 residues. CDR1 and CDR2 (germline): MNHEY, SMNVEV (reference sequence). CDR3 nucleotides: TGTGCCAGCAGTTCGCGGACAGGGGGCGCGGTAAGACCCGGCTACACCTTC. It is translated as CASSSRTGGAVRPGYTF.

A few counts support this clone. CDR3 nucleotide sequence: TGTGCCAGCAGCAAAGGGGGGGACGTCAGCACAGATACGCAGTATTTT. This gives the protein CASSKGGDVSTDTQYF. The V call is TRBV21-1, the J call TRBJ2-3; the DNA was not used to check the table's D call, TRBD2. TRBV21-1 is shown as a pseudogene. The CDR3 consists of 16 residues.

V and J are TRBV7-8 and TRBJ2-1; TRBD2 is a possible D gene (5 bases). Trimming took 3 bases from V and 3 from J, leaving 18 bases between them. The germline CDR1 and CDR2 sequences are SGHVS and FQNEAQ. This CDR3 region has 17 residues. CDR3 sequence reads: CASSLEEGTTFYNEQFF. The CDR3 DNA reads as TGTGCCAGCAGCTTGGAAGAGGGAACGACCTTCTACAATGAGCAGTTCTTC.

The chain combines TRBV19 with TRBJ1-5; D is undetermined. The CDR3 loop spans 14 amino acids. CDR1 LNHDA and CDR2 SQIVND come from the germline V gene (reference sequence). The V end lost 3 bases, the J end lost 0 bases, and 6 bases lay between the germline ends. The CDR3 DNA follows: TGTGCCAGTAGTATGAGGGATAGCAATCAGCCCCAGCATTTT. Its translation: CASSMRDSNQPQHF.